This TCR beta chain was sequenced during a study of cytomegalovirus exposure and HLA in healthy donors. This clone was seen more than once but under ten times. The PCR made use of 60 Vbeta and 13 Jbeta primers. Measured with immunoSEQ multiplex PCR; TCRdb has only the in-frame clones, and not every one. The sample lists approximately 73,000 clones; roughly 60% were seen once. V lost 1 base to trimming and J lost 0 bases, with 16 bases between them. Germline V gene data show CDR1 as SGHVS and CDR2 as FNYEAQ. The CDR3 sequence is 17 residues long. This clonotype was sampled from a man aged 25 to 40 in good health and CMV-seropositive. What was sequenced was PBMCs. J is TRBJ2-7 and V is TRBV7-6; possibly TRBD2 for D (5 bases). The CDR3 DNA follows: TGTGCCAGCAGCTTAGAACCCGGACTCTTGAGCTCCTACGAGCAGTACTTC. Translated: CASSLEPGLLSSYEQYF. Full variable domain (outside the CDR3, taken from reference TRBV7-6 and TRBJ2-7): GAGVSQSPRYKVTKRGQDVALRCDPISGHVSLYWYRQALGQGPEFLTYFNYEAQQDKSGLPNDRFSAERPEGSISTLTIQRTEQRDSAMYRCASSLEPGLLSSYEQYFGPGTRLTVT.